This passage covers 24 T cell receptor beta chains from one sample sequenced in a study of blood T cells in healthy people across ages. A second about 6 to 12 cycle PCR used barcoded and J-beta primers. TCRdb itself ran the 5' RACE reads through MiXCR, one entry per CDR3 protein. The sample includes 590,000 or so distinct CDR3 sequences, around 31% of them seen just once. What was sequenced was blood. The origin of the receptors is a woman older than 75 in good health.

The chain couples TRBV11-2 to TRBJ2-5, with D perhaps TRBD2 (6 bases). The CDR3 totals 14 residues. Trimming took off 5 bases at V and 4 bases at J, with 14 bases between the two ends. The V gene's germline CDR1 is SGHAT and CDR2 FQNNGV. CDR3 sequence: CASSTRLEGETQYF. CDR3 sequence (DNA): TGTGCCAGCAGCACCAGACTAGAAGGAGAGACCCAGTACTTC. Full variable domain (rest looked up from reference TRBV11-2 and TRBJ2-5): EAGVAQSPRYKIIEKRQSVAFWCNPISGHATLYWYQQILGQGPKLLIQFQNNGVVDDSQLPKDRFSAERLKGVDSTLKIQPAKLEDSAVYLCASSTRLEGETQYFGPGTRLLVL.

Concerning this clonotype: It may be a read error: a sequence one base away is much more abundant. V usage is TRBV5-1 and J usage is TRBJ1-1; 12 bases fit TRBD1. V gave up 4 bases and J gave up 4 bases; unmatched junction bases: 5. Germline V gene data show CDR1 as SGHRS and CDR2 as YFSETQ. The CDR3 runs to 15 residues. The CDR3 sequence is CASSGGTGGITEAFF. The CDR3 region has the DNA TGCGCCAGCAGCGGAGGGACAGGGGGCATCACTGAAGCTTTCTTT.

This clonotype was found many times. This chain links TRBV27 with TRBJ2-7, with a possible D match to TRBD2 (6 bases). Germline V gene sequence: CDR1 MNHEY, CDR2 SMNVEV (reference sequence). The germline V and J ends were trimmed by 3 bases and 0 bases, with 12 bases remaining between them. This CDR3 is 15 amino acids long. As DNA, the CDR3 is TGTGCCAGCAGTTTTTCTAGCGTAAGCTCCTACGAGCAGTACTTC. As protein: CASSFSSVSSYEQYF.

This clonotype was seen ten or more times. The rearrangement uses TRBV20-1 and TRBJ2-5; either TRBD1 or TRBD2 may fit D (5 bases each). Germline CDR1 and CDR2: DFQATT and SNEGSKA (reference sequence). The V end was cut by 5 bases, the J end by 5 bases, with 12 bases between. The CDR3 sequence is 12 residues long. The CDR3 spells CSALIGEETQYF. CDR3 nucleotide sequence: TGCAGTGCTCTAATAGGGGAGGAGACCCAGTACTTC.

The sample holds many counts of this clonotype. This chain links TRBV20-1 with TRBJ1-5; a possible D gene is TRBD1 (5 bases). CDR3 length: 15 amino acids. With 2 bases removed from V and 6 bases from J, the gap between germline ends came to 17 bases. CDR1 and CDR2 from the germline V gene are DFQATT and SNEGSKA (reference sequence). The CDR3 loop reads CSARPNEQAGQPQHF. The CDR3 nucleotides are TGCAGTGCTAGACCCAATGAACAGGCCGGTCAGCCCCAGCATTTT.

A note on this clonotype: A single base separates this from a much larger clone, so it may be a read error. The chain employs TRBV7-2 and TRBJ2-1; D ambiguous. CDR1 and CDR2 from the germline V gene are SGHTA and FQGNSA. The CDR3 is 13 amino acids. CDR3 sequence reads: CANSPRPEREQFF. In nucleotides, the CDR3 is TGTGCCAACAGCCCGAGGCCCGAGCGTGAGCAGTTCTTC.

The chain couples TRBV6-2 or TRBV6-3 to TRBJ1-1, with D possibly being TRBD1 (6 bases). Germline values: CDR1 MNHEY, CDR2 SVGEGT. The CDR3 contains 14 residues. Deletions cut 7 bases from V and 2 bases from J, with 14 bases between. For the CDR3, the DNA is TGTGCCAGCATTTTACAGGGCTTCAACACTGAAGCTTTCTTT. This translates into CASILQGFNTEAFF.

This clonotype was counted ten times or more. The rearrangement uses TRBV12-3 or TRBV12-4 and TRBJ1-5; TRBD1 aligns across 8 bases. The CDR3 consists of 16 residues. V lost 6 bases, J lost 2 bases, and 9 bases stayed unmatched. In DNA, the CDR3 is TGTGCCAGCAGACGGACAGGGCTGGGTGGCAATCAGCCCCAGCATTTT. This codes for CASRRTGLGGNQPQHF.

In DNA form, the CDR3 reads TGCAGTGCTAGCCCCAGCGGGGGGAATGAGCAGTACTTC. The encoded protein is CSASPSGGNEQYF. The chain employs TRBV20-1 and TRBJ2-1, with 9 bases that match TRBD2. The DNA end lines up better with TRBJ2-7; the J call may be wrong. The CDR3 totals 13 residues. Germline V gives CDR1 DFQATT, CDR2 SNEGSKA (reference sequence).

The sample holds a few counts of this clonotype. V and J are TRBV7-2 and TRBJ1-2, with TRBD1 matching over 7 bases. Germline V gene data show CDR1 as SGHTA and CDR2 as FQGNSA. J gave up 4 bases and V 5 bases, and 10 bases lay outside the gene matches. This CDR3 has 15 residues. Here the CDR3 reads CASSTRDSPSYGYTF. CDR3 sequence (DNA): TGTGCCAGCAGCACCCGGGACAGCCCCTCCTATGGCTACACCTTC.

J is TRBJ2-2 and V is TRBV20-1; D is possibly TRBD1 or TRBD2 (5 bases each). Trimming shortened V by 0 bases and J by 6 bases, and 5 bases separated the two germline ends. The CDR3 is 12 residues long. Germline V gives CDR1 DFQATT, CDR2 SNEGSKA (reference sequence). The CDR3 coding sequence is TGCAGTGCTAGAGAGGGGGCCGGGGAGCTGTTTTTT. Its protein is CSAREGAGELFF.

The chain joins TRBV20-1 to TRBJ2-4; D is perhaps TRBD1 (6 bases). The DNA end favors TRBJ2-7, so the J call may be wrong. The germline V gene has CDR1 DFQATT and CDR2 SNEGSKA (reference sequence). The CDR3 is made up of 14 amino acids. This CDR3 is CSAVDRPTSYEQYF. The CDR3 DNA reads as TGCAGTGCCGTGGACAGACCTACCTCCTACGAGCAGTACTTC.

This clonotype was observed a few times. The chain couples TRBV9 to TRBJ1-2; TRBD1 agrees at 7 bases. Germline CDR1 reads SGDLS; CDR2 reads YYNGEE. This CDR3 contains 15 residues. The J segment lost 4 bases and the V segment lost 4 bases, leaving 10 bases of the junction unmatched. The DNA for the CDR3 is TGTGCCAGCAGCTCAGCAGGGGGATCCCTCTATGGCTACACCTTC. This sequence encodes CASSSAGGSLYGYTF. Full variable domain (rest looked up from reference TRBV9 and TRBJ1-2): DSGVTQTPKHLITATGQRVTLRCSPRSGDLSVYWYQQSLDQGLQFLIQYYNGEERAKGNILERFSAQQFPDLHSELNLSSLELGDSALYFCASSSAGGSLYGYTFGSGTRLTVV.

This chain uses TRBV12-3 or TRBV12-4 with TRBJ2-1, with TRBD2 matching over 10 bases. Germline trimming cut 5 bases from V and 10 bases from J; bases unmatched to any gene: 14. This CDR3 region has 16 residues. The CDR3: CASSHSWTSGDGEQFF. As DNA, the CDR3 is TGTGCCAGCAGTCATTCATGGACTAGCGGTGATGGAGAGCAGTTCTTC.

This clonotype was counted at least ten times. The chain combines TRBV6-1 with TRBJ2-1; D is unresolved. This CDR3 is 12 amino acids long. Germline lookup yields CDR1 MNHNS and CDR2 SASEGT. V was pared by 4 bases and J by 7 bases, with 8 bases between. CDR3 residues: CASSVTRNEQFF. CDR3 bases: TGTGCCAGCAGTGTTACTCGAAATGAGCAGTTCTTC.

As regards this clonotype: A much larger clone lies one base from this, so it may be a read error. The chain is built from TRBV5-1 and TRBJ2-1; tentative D call: TRBD1 (7 bases). The V gene lost 1 base and the J gene lost 5 bases, with 19 bases spanning the gap. Germline V CDR1 and CDR2: SGHRS, YFSETQ. The CDR3 spans 17 residues. The CDR3 bases are TGCGCCAGCAGCTTGACCTGGGGCAGGGGGGCCCACAATGAGCAGTTCTTC. It specifies CASSLTWGRGAHNEQFF.

V gene TRBV6-1 combines with J gene TRBJ2-2; no reliable D call. CDR1 and CDR2 (germline): MNHNS, SASEGT. V lost 2 bases and J lost 6, with 7 bases in between. CDR3 size: 13 residues. The CDR3: CASSERNPGELFF. In DNA form, the CDR3 reads TGTGCCAGCAGTGAAAGGAATCCCGGGGAGCTGTTTTTT.

V and J are TRBV2 and TRBJ2-7, with D perhaps matching TRBD1 (5 bases). CDR1 and CDR2 (germline): SNHLY, FYNNEI. The CDR3 has 15 amino acids. V gave up 5 bases and J gave up 7 bases, with 21 bases separating them. The CDR3 spells CASSRLGRSYNEQYF. CDR3 sequence (DNA): TGTGCCAGCAGTCGATTGGGGCGTTCTTACAATGAGCAGTACTTC.

This clonotype was detected ten times or more. The V and J genes are TRBV20-1 and TRBJ2-5, with TRBD2 matching over 8 bases. V gave up 0 bases and J gave up 0 bases; unmatched junction bases: 6. Germline V gene sequence: CDR1 DFQATT, CDR2 SNEGSKA (reference sequence). The CDR3 is 16 amino acids. The CDR3 spells CSARDWSGRYQETQYF. The CDR3 nucleotides read TGCAGTGCTAGAGATTGGAGCGGGAGATACCAAGAGACCCAGTACTTC.

The gene calls are TRBV20-1 and TRBJ2-1, with 9 bases aligning to TRBD1. The CDR3 totals 15 residues. The V segment lost 1 base and the J segment 8 bases; nucleotides outside the gene matches: 9. CDR1 is DFQATT, CDR2 SNEGSKA, per germline (reference sequence). CDR3 DNA: TGCAGTGCTAGAGTATGGGGACAGGGAAATGATGAGCAGTTCTTC. It encodes CSARVWGQGNDEQFF.

Only a few counts were recorded for this clonotype. The V and J genes are TRBV20-1 and TRBJ1-5; TRBD1 is a possible D gene (6 bases). The V end was cut by 5 bases, the J end by 1 base, with 15 bases between. The CDR3 extends over 15 amino acids. The V gene's germline CDR1 is DFQATT and CDR2 SNEGSKA (reference sequence). The CDR3 DNA is TGCAGTGCTTTTCCCCGGGGGGCCAGCAATCAGCCCCAGCATTTT. This sequence encodes CSAFPRGASNQPQHF.

This clonotype was detected many times. The rearrangement uses TRBV18 and TRBJ1-6, with 8 nucleotides matching TRBD1. Germline assignment: CDR1 KGHSH and CDR2 LQKENI. CDR3 length: 15 amino acids. The trim removed 5 bases at V and 7 bases at J, leaving 7 bases unmatched. The CDR3 sequence is CASSKDRVENSPLHF. CDR3 nucleotides: TGTGCCAGCTCAAAGGACAGGGTCGAGAATTCACCCCTCCACTTT.

The chain joins TRBV20-1 to TRBJ2-1; D not certain. The closer fit of TRBJ2-7 to the DNA end suggests the J call may be wrong. The CDR3 is made up of 14 amino acids. Germline values: CDR1 DFQATT, CDR2 SNEGSKA (reference sequence). CDR3 amino acids: CSAKINRAREEQYF. CDR3 DNA sequence: TGCAGTGCTAAGATAAACCGGGCCAGAGAGGAGCAGTACTTC.

This clonotype appeared many times. The rearrangement joins TRBV2 to TRBJ2-1, with a possible D match to TRBD2 (7 bases). V was clipped by 2 bases and J by 6 bases, with 11 bases between them. In germline, CDR1 is SNHLY, CDR2 FYNNEI. The CDR3 is 14 residues long. CDR3 coding DNA: TGTGCCAGCAGTGAATGGGGAGGGGGCAATGAGCAGTTCTTC. Translating it yields CASSEWGGGNEQFF.